The following is a T cell receptor beta chain sequence with its context. The CDR3 totals 18 residues. The ends lost 10 bases at V and 10 bases at J; junction bases unmatched: 26. Germline assignment: CDR1 ENHRY and CDR2 SYGVKD. These data are taken from a study of graft-versus-host responses after intestinal transplantation. Background on the study: The transplants performed in recipients were multivisceral, liver-intestinal, or isolated intestinal.

Some clones are missing from TCRdb's copy, which holds only in-frame ones; the method was immunoSEQ multiplex PCR. In the table there are roughly 80,000 clones, approximately 92% of which are singletons. This clonotype was obtained from a human patient who received an intestinal transplant, so some T cells may come from the graft donor. This chain links TRBV10-3 with TRBJ2-1, with 9 positions matching TRBD2. The sequenced sample was PBMCs, obtained 98 days after intestinal transplantation. The CDR3 sequence is CANTPPPDFFRLAGEQFF. In DNA, the CDR3 is TGTGCCAACACCCCCCCGCCGGATTTTTTCAGGCTAGCGGGAGAGCAGTTCTTC.